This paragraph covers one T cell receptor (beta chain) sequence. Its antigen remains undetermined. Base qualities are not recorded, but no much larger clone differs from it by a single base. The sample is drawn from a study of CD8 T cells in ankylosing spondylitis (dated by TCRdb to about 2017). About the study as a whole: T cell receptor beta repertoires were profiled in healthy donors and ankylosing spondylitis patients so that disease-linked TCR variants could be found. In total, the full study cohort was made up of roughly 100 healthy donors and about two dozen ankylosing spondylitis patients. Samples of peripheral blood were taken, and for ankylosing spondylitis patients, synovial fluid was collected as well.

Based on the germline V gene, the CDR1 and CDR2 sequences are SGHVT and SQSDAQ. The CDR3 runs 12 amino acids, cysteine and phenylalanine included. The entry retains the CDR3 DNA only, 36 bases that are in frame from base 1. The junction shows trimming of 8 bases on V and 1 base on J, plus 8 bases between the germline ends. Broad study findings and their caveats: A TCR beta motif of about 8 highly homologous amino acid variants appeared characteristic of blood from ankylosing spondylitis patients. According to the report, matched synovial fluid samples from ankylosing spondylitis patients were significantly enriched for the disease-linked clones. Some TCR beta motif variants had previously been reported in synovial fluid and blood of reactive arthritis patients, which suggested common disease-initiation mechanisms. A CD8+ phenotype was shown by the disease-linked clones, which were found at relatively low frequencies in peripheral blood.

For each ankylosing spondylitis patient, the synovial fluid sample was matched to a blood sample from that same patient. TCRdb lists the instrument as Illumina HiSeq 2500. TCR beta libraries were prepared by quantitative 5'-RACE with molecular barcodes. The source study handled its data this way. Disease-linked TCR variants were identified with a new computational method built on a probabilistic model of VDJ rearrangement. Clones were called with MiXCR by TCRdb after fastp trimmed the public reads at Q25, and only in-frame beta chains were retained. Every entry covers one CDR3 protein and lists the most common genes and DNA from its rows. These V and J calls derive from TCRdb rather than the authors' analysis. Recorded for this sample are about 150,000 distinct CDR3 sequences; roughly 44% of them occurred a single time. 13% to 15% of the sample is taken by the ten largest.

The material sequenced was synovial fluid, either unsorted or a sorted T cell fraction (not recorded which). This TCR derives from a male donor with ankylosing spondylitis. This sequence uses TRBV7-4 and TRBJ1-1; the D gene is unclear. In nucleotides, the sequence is TGTGCCAGCTGGGCAGGGAACACTGAAGCTTTCTTT. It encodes CASWAGNTEAFF.